The text below deals with one TCR beta chain. TCRdb ran MiXCR on the 5' RACE reads and lists one entry per CDR3 protein. The sample lists roughly 74,000 distinct CDR3 sequences, approximately 7% occurring once. Germline-derived CDR1 and CDR2 are SGHKS and YYEKEE (reference sequence). Trimming cost V 6 bases and J 5 bases, with 13 bases left between them. This CDR3 spans 13 amino acids. The data stem from a study of T cells after yellow fever vaccination. The sequencing here drew on CD8+ T cells sorted from PBMCs, taken 5 to 6 days after the first yellow fever vaccination. This sequence was found in a man younger than 35 who received the YFV17D yellow fever vaccine. The V call is TRBV5-5, the J call TRBJ2-3; tentative D call: TRBD1 (5 bases). In nucleotides, the CDR3 is TGTGCCAGCATGTCAGGGCAGTTAGATACGCAGTATTTT. Translated, it gives CASMSGQLDTQYF. The full variable domain, completed using reference TRBV5-5 and TRBJ2-3, is DAGVTQSPTHLIKTRGQQVTLRCSPISGHKSVSWYQQVLGQGPQFIFQYYEKEERGRGNFPDRFSARQFPNYSSELNVNALLLGDSALYLCASMSGQLDTQYFGPGTRLTVL.